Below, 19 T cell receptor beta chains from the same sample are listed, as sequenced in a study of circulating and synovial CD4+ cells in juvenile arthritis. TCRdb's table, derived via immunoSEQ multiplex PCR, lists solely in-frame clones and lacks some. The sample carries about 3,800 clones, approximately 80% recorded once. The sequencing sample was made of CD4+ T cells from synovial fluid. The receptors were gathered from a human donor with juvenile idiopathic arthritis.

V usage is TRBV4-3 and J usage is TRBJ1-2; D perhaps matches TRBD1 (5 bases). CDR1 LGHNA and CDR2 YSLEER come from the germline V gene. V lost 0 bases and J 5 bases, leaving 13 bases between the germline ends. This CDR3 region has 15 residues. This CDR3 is CASSQEARGWYGYTF. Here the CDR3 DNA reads TGCGCCAGCAGCCAAGAGGCCCGGGGGTGGTATGGCTACACCTTC.

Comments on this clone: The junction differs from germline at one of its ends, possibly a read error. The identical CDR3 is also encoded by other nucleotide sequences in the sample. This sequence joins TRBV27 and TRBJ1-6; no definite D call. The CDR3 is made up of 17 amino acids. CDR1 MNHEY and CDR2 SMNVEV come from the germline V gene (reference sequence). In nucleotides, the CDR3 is TGTGCCAGCAGTCCCCGGGGAGGTTATGGGTATAATTCCCCCCTCCACTTT. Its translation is CASSPRGGYGYNSPLHF.

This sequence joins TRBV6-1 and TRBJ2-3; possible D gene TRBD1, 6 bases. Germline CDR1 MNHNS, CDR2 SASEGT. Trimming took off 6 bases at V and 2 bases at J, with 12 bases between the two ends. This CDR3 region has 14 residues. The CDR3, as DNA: TGTGCCAGCAGGGGCGGACAGCACACAGATACGCAGTATTTT. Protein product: CASRGGQHTDTQYF.

CDR3 protein: CASSFMQASSEAFF. The DNA for the CDR3 is TGTGCCAGCAGCTTCATGCAGGCGAGCTCTGAAGCTTTCTTT. The chain employs TRBV5-4 and TRBJ1-1; D gene uncertain. This CDR3 contains 14 residues. The V end lost 2 bases, the J end lost 6 bases, and 14 bases lay between the germline ends. CDR1 is SGHNT, CDR2 YYREEE, per germline (reference sequence).

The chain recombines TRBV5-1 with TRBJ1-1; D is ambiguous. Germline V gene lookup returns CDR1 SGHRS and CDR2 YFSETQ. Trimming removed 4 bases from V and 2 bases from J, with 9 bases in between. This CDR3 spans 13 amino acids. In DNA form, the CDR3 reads TGCGCCAGCAGCCCCGGACTTAACACTGAAGCTTTCTTT. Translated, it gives CASSPGLNTEAFF.

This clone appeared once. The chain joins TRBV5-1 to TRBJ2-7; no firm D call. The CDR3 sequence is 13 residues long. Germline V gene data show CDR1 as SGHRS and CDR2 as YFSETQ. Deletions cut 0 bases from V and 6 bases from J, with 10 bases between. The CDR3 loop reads CASSLGQRSEQYF. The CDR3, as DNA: TGCGCCAGCAGCTTGGGCCAGCGAAGCGAGCAGTACTTC.

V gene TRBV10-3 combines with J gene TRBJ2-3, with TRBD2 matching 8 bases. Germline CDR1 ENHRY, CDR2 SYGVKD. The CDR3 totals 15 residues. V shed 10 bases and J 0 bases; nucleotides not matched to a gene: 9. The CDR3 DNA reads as TGTGCCACCGGGGCCAGCGGGGGAAGCACAGATACGCAGTATTTT. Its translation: CATGASGGSTDTQYF.

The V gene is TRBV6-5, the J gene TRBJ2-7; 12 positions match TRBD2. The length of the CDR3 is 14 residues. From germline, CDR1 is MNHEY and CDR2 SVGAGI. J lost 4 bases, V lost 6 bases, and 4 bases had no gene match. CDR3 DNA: TGTGCCAGCAGACTCGGACTAGCGGGGTACGAGCAGTACTTC. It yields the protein CASRLGLAGYEQYF.

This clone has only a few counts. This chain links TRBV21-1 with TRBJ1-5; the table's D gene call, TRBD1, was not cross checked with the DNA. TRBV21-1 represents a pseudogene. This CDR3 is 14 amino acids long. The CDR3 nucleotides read TGTGCCAGCAGCCTCCAGTGCAATAATCAGCCCCAGCATTTT. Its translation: CASSLQCNNQPQHF.

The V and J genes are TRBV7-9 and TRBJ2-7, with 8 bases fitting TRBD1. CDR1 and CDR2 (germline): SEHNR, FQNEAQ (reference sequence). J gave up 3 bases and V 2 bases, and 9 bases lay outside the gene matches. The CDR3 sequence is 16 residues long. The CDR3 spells CASSLFMGQASYEQYF. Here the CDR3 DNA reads TGTGCCAGCAGCTTATTCATGGGACAGGCCAGCTACGAGCAGTACTTC.

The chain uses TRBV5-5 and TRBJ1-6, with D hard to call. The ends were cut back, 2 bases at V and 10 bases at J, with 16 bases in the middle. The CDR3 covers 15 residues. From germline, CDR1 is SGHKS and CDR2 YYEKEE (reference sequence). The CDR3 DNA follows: TGTGCCAGCAGCTTTACCGACACGGCGGGATCACCCCTCCACTTT. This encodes CASSFTDTAGSPLHF.

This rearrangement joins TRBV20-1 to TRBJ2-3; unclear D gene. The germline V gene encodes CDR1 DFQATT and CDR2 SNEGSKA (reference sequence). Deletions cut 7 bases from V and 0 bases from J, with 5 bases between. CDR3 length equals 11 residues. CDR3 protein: CSVLSTDTQYF. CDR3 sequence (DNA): TGCAGTGTTCTGAGCACAGATACGCAGTATTTT.

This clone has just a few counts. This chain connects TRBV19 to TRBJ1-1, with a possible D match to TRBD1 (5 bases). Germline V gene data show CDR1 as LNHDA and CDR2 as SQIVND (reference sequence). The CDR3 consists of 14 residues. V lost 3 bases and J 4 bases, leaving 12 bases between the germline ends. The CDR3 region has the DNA TGTGCCAGTAGTATGGCGTGGAGGGGCACTGAAGCTTTCTTT. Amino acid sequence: CASSMAWRGTEAFF.

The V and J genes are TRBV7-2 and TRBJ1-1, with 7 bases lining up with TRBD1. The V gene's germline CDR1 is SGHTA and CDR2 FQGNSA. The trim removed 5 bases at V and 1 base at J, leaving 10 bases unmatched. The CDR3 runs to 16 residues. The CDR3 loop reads CASSPHGGQANTEAFF. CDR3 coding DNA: TGTGCCAGCAGCCCACACGGAGGACAGGCGAACACTGAAGCTTTCTTT.

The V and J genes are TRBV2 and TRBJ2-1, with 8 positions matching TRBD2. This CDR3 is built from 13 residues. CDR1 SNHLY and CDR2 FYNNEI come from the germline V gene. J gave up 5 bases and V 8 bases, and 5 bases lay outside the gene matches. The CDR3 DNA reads TGTGCCAGCGGACTAGCAGAACACAATGAGCAGTTCTTC. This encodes CASGLAEHNEQFF.

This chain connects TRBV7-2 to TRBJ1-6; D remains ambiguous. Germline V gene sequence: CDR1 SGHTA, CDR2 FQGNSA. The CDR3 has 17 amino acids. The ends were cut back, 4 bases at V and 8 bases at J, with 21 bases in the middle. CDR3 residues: CASSSNSVDTKDSPLHF. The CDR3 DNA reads TGTGCCAGCAGCTCCAACTCCGTAGACACGAAGGATTCACCCCTCCACTTT. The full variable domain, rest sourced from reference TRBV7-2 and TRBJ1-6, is GAGVSQSPSNKVTEKGKDVELRCDPISGHTALYWYRQSLGQGLEFLIYFQGNSAPDKSGLPSDRFSAERTGGSVSTLTIQRTQQEDSAVYLCASSSNSVDTKDSPLHFGNGTRLTVT.

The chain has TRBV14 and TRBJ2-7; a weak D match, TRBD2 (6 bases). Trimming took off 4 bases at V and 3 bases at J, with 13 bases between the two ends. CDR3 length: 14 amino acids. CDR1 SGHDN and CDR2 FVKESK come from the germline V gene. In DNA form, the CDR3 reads TGTGCCAGCAGCCCGGGACTGAAGAACTACGAGCAGTACTTC. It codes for CASSPGLKNYEQYF.

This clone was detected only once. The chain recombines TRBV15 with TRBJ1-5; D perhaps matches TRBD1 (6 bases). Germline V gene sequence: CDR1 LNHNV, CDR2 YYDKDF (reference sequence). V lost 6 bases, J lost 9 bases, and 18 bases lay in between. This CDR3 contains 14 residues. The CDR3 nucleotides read TGTGCCACCAGAGGCCCTAGGGGGATTCGGCCCCAGCATTTT. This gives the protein CATRGPRGIRPQHF.

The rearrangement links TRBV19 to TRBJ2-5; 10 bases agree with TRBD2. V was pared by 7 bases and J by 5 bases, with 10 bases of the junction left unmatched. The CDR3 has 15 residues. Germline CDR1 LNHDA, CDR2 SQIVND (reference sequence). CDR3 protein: CASTPGLAFGETQYF. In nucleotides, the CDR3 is TGTGCCAGTACCCCGGGACTAGCGTTCGGGGAGACCCAGTACTTC.